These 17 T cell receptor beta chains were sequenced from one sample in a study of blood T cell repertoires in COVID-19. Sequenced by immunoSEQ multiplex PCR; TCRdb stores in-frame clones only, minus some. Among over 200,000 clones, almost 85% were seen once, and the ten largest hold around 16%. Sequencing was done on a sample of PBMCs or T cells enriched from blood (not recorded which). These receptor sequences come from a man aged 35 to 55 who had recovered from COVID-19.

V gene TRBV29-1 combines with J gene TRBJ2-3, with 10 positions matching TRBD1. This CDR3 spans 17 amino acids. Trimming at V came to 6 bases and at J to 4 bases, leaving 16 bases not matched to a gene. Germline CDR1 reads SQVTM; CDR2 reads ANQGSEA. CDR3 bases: TGCAGCGTCACAATTCAACCGGGACAGGGGAGCGCAGATACGCAGTATTTT. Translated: CSVTIQPGQGSADTQYF.

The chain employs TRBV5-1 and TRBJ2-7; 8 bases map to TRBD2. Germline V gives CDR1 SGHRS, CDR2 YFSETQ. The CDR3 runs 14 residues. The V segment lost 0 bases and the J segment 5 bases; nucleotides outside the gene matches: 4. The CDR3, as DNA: TGCGCCAGCAGCTTGGGAGCGGGAGAGGACGAGCAGTACTTC. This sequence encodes CASSLGAGEDEQYF.

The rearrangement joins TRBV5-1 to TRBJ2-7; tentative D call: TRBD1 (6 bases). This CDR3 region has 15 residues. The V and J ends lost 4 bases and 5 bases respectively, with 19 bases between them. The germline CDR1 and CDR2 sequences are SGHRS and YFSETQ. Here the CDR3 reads CASSPEGRGHHEQYF. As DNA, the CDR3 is TGCGCCAGCAGCCCGGAAGGACGGGGACATCACGAGCAGTACTTC.

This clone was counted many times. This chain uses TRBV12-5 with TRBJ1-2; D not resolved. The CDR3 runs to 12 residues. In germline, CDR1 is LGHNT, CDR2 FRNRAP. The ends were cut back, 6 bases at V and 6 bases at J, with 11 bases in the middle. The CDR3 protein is CASGAGTDGYTF. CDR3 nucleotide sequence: TGTGCTAGTGGCGCCGGTACAGATGGCTACACCTTC. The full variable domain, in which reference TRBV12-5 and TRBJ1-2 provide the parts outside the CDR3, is DARVTQTPRHKVTEMGQEVTMRCQPILGHNTVFWYRQTMMQGLELLAYFRNRAPLDDSGMPKDRFSAEMPDATLATLKIQPSEPRDSAVYFCASGAGTDGYTFGSGTRLTVV.

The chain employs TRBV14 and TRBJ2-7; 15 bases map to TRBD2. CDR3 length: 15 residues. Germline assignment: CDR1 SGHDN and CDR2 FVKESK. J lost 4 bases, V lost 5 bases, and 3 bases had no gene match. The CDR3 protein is CASSKGLAGGYEQYF. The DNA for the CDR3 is TGTGCCAGCAGCAAGGGACTAGCGGGGGGATACGAGCAGTACTTC.

The CDR3 sequence is CASSYVAGETQYF. For the CDR3, the DNA is TGTGCCAGCAGTTACGTGGCTGGAGAGACCCAGTACTTC. The chain combines TRBV6-2 or TRBV6-3 with TRBJ2-5; D not resolved. CDR3 length: 13 residues. Trimming took 2 bases from V and 4 from J, leaving 8 bases between them. Germline CDR1 MNHEY, CDR2 SVGEGT.

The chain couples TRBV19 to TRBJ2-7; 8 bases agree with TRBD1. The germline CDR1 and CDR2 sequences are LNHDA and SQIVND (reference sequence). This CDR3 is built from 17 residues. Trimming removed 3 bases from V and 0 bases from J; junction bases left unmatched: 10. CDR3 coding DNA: TGTGCCAGTAGTATTATCCCGTCCCAGGGGGCCTCCTACGAGCAGTACTTC. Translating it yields CASSIIPSQGASYEQYF.

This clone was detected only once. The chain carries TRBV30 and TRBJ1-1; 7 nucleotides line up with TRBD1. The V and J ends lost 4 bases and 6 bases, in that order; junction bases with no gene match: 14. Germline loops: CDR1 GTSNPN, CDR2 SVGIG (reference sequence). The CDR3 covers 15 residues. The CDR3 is CAWTRGRQGKAEAFF. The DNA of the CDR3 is TGTGCCTGGACCCGCGGTCGACAGGGTAAGGCTGAAGCTTTCTTT.

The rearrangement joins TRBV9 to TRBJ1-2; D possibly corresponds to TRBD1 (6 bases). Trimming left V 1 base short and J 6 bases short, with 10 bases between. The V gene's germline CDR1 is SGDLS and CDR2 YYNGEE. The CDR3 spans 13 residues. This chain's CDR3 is CASSVTGRDGYTF. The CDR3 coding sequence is TGTGCCAGCAGCGTAACAGGGAGGGATGGCTACACCTTC.

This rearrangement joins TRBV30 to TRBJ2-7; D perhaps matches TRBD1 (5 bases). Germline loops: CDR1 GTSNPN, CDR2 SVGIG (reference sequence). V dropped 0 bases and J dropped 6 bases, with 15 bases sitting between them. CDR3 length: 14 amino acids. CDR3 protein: CAWSVQVLTGEQYF. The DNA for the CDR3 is TGTGCCTGGAGTGTACAGGTATTGACGGGCGAGCAGTACTTC.

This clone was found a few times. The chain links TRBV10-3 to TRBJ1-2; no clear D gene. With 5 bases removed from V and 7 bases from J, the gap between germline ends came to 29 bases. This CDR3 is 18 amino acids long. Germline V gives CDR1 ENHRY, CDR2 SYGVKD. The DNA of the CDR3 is TGTGCCATCAGTCAGCGCTGGCGCGGGGTCGTGGGCGCGGGTGGCTACACCTTC. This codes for CAISQRWRGVVGAGGYTF.

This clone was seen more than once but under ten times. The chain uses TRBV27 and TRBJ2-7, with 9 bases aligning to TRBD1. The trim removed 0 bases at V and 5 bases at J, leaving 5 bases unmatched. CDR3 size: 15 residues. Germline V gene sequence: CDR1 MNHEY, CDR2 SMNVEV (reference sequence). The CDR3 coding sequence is TGTGCCAGCAGTTTATCGGGACAGGGTCGAGACGAGCAGTACTTC. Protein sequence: CASSLSGQGRDEQYF.

CDR3 in amino acids: CASGLVLSDTQYF. CDR3 DNA: TGTGCTAGTGGTTTGGTACTCTCAGATACGCAGTATTTT. The gene calls are TRBV12-5 and TRBJ2-3; no definite D call. From germline, CDR1 is LGHNT and CDR2 FRNRAP. The CDR3 spans 13 residues. The germline V and J ends were trimmed by 0 bases and 4 bases, with 5 bases remaining between them.

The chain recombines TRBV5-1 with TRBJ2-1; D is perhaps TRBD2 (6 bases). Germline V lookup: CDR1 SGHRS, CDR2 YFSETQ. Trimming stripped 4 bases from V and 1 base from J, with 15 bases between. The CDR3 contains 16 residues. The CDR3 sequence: CASSLEAGFSYNEQFF. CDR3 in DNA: TGCGCCAGCAGCCTCGAAGCGGGTTTTTCCTACAATGAGCAGTTCTTC.

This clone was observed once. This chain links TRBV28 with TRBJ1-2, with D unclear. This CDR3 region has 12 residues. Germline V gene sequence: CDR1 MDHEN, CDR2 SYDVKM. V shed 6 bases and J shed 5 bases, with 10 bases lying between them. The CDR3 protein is CASRQQAYGYTF. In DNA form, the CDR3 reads TGTGCCAGCAGACAGCAAGCTTATGGCTACACCTTC.

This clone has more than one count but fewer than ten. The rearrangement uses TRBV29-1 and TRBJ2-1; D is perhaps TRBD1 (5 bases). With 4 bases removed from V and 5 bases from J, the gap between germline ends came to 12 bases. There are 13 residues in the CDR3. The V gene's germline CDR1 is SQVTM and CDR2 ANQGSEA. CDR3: CSVVFDSHNEQFF. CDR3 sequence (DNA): TGCAGCGTTGTTTTCGACAGCCACAATGAGCAGTTCTTC.

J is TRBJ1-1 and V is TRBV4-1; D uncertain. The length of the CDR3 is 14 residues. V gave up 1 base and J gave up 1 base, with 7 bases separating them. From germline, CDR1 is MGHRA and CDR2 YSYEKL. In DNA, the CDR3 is TGCGCCAGCAGCCAAGTATTTCGGAACACTGAAGCTTTCTTT. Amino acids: CASSQVFRNTEAFF.